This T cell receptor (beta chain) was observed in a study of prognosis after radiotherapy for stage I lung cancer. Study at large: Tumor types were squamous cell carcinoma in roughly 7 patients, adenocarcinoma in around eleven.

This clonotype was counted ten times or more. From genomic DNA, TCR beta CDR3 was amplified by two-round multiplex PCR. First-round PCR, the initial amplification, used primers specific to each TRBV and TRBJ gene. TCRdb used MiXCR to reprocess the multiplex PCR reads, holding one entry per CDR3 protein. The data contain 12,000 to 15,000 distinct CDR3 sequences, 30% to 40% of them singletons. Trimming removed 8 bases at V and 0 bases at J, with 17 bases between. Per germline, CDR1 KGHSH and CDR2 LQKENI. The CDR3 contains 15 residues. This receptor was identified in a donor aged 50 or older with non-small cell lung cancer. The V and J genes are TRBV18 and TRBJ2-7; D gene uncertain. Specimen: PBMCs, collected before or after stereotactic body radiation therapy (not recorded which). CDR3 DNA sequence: TGTGCCAGCGGCGGTGAACTCTATAACTCCTACGAGCAGTACTTC. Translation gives CASGGELYNSYEQYF.